This T cell receptor (beta chain) is from a study of cytomegalovirus exposure and HLA in healthy donors. General study points: Researchers catalogued approximately 170 TCR beta chains as cytomegalovirus-associated. Most TCRs appeared rarely, but some public TCRs recurred in many donors.

The protocol was immunoSEQ multiplex PCR, while the TCRdb copy is restricted to in-frame clones and leaves out a portion. The sample lists tens of thousands of clones, roughly 94% occurring once. Turning to this clone: Antigen unknown.

From germline, CDR1 is SNHLY and CDR2 FYNNEI. V trimming: 6 bases; J trimming: 7 bases; junction bases outside the gene matches: 5. The CDR3 extends over 12 amino acids. The donors were members of the roughly 120-subject validation cohort (separate from the roughly 700-subject first cohort). The V call is TRBV2, the J call TRBJ2-5; 7 nucleotides line up with TRBD2. This TCR came from a man aged 18 to 30 in good health and CMV-seropositive. Material for sequencing was PBMCs. As DNA, the CDR3 is TGTGCCAGCAGGATGACTAGCTGGACCCAGTACTTC. Protein sequence: CASRMTSWTQYF. Full variable domain (rest looked up from reference TRBV2 and TRBJ2-5): EPEVTQTPSHQVTQMGQEVILRCVPISNHLYFYWYRQILGQKVEFLVSFYNNEISEKSEIFDDQFSVERPDGSNFTLKIRSTKLEDSAMYFCASRMTSWTQYFGPGTRLLVL.